The entry that follows covers one T cell receptor (beta chain) sequence. This sample stems from a study of blood T cell repertoires in COVID-19. Study summary: Sample material is recorded as cDNA or gDNA derived from T cells, B-cell-depleted T cells, or PBMCs.

Authors' processing steps: Estimates of nucleated cell counts were drawn from the amplification of reference gene primers. Some clones are missing from TCRdb's copy, which holds only in-frame ones; the method was immunoSEQ multiplex PCR. V, J and clone size reflect that table, while D and trimming were determined from the DNA. The repertoire holds approximately 120,000 clones, with around 78% as singletons. Trimming took 4 bases from V and 9 from J; bases not matched to a gene: 8. Germline loops: CDR1 MGHDK, CDR2 SYGVNS. The CDR3 is 13 amino acids. The sample was peripheral blood. V usage is TRBV25-1 and J usage is TRBJ1-2; 7 nucleotides line up with TRBD1. The TCR originated in a woman between 55 and 75 years old with acute or convalescent COVID-19. CDR3 residues: CASSAGTAFSYTF. The CDR3 DNA reads TGTGCCAGCAGTGCAGGGACAGCTTTCAGCTACACCTTC.